This T cell receptor (beta chain) was observed in a study of PD-1 blockade in classical Hodgkin lymphoma. Notes on the study in general: Differences between repertoires have undefined causes, possibly disease activity or prior therapy. At C4D1, TCR diversity had climbed significantly for CD4+ cells, though not for CD8+ cells.

Autologous stem cell transplantation was followed by relapse in every patient, and brentuximab vedotin exposure varied. The repertoire was sequenced with immunoSEQ multiplex PCR; TCRdb's copy has only in-frame clones and lacks some. The profile shows under 45,000 clones, roughly three quarters of them singletons. Turning to this clone: Its antigen is unknown.

CDR1 is SQVTM, CDR2 ANQGSEA, per germline. There are 14 residues in the CDR3. The V end was cut by 3 bases, the J end by 6 bases, with 15 bases between. The clonotype comes from a human donor with classical Hodgkin lymphoma. J is TRBJ2-4 and V is TRBV29-1, with TRBD2 as a possible D gene (7 bases). The sample was peripheral blood mononuclear cells (PBMCs), taken at baseline. The CDR3 loop reads CSVEGGGVGNIQYF. In nucleotides, the CDR3 is TGCAGCGTTGAGGGGGGGGGCGTCGGAAACATTCAGTACTTC.